Presented here are 25 T cell receptor beta chains from one specimen sequenced in a study of shared clonotypes between healthy human individuals. As defined, naive CD8 cells were CD45RO-negative and positively selected for CCR7, with terminally differentiated effector memory CD45RA+ cells excluded. TCRdb keeps only in-frame clones here, not all; method: immunoSEQ multiplex PCR. The sample has about 610,000 clones, roughly 95% seen once. The sequenced sample consisted of naive CD8+ T cells sorted from blood. The receptor set was obtained from a woman aged 30 to 39 in good health.

The gene calls are TRBV7-9 and TRBJ1-1, with TRBD1 identical over 7 bases. The CDR3 runs 12 residues. Germline V gene data show CDR1 as SEHNR and CDR2 as FQNEAQ (reference sequence). Germline trimming cut 10 bases from V and 4 bases from J; bases unmatched to any gene: 6. This chain's CDR3 is CATRGGGTEAFF. CDR3 sequence (DNA): TGTGCCACCAGAGGGGGCGGCACTGAAGCTTTCTTT.

This chain links TRBV5-1 with TRBJ1-6; D is perhaps TRBD1 (5 bases). V was shortened by 2 bases and J by 10 bases, with 16 bases between the two germline ends. This CDR3 is built from 15 residues. Germline values: CDR1 SGHRS, CDR2 YFSETQ. The CDR3 loop reads CASSFSGAGSSPLHF. CDR3 nucleotides: TGCGCCAGCAGCTTTTCCGGGGCAGGCAGCTCACCCCTCCACTTT.

V is TRBV30 and J is TRBJ2-3, with D tentatively TRBD1 (5 bases). This CDR3 has 14 amino acids. In germline, CDR1 is GTSNPN, CDR2 SVGIG (reference sequence). Trimming removed 8 bases from V and 5 bases from J, with 20 bases in between. The CDR3 region has the DNA TGTGCCGCTACTCGGGCAGGGATGATAGATACGCAGTATTTT. This sequence encodes CAATRAGMIDTQYF.

The J gene is TRBJ2-7, the V gene TRBV7-8, with 9 bases fitting TRBD1. Germline CDR1 is SGHVS and CDR2 is FQNEAQ. This CDR3 has 16 amino acids. V was clipped by 1 base and J by 3 bases; unmatched bases: 7. The CDR3 spells CASSLGGQGVGYEQYF. CDR3 DNA: TGTGCCAGCAGCTTAGGGGGACAGGGCGTGGGCTACGAGCAGTACTTC.

The chain joins TRBV14 to TRBJ1-4; maybe TRBD1 (6 bases). Trimming stripped 4 bases from V and 8 bases from J, with 17 bases between. This CDR3 is built from 15 residues. Germline lookup yields CDR1 SGHDN and CDR2 FVKESK. CDR3 residues: CASSPAWGANEKLFF. Here the CDR3 DNA reads TGTGCCAGCAGCCCAGCATGGGGGGCAAACGAAAAACTGTTTTTT.

V usage is TRBV5-1 and J usage is TRBJ1-2; a weak D match, TRBD1 (5 bases). The germline gives CDR1 SGHRS, CDR2 YFSETQ. V lost 3 bases, J lost 4 bases, and 10 bases lay in between. This CDR3 comprises 13 residues. DNA of the CDR3: TGCGCCAGCAGCTCGACAGACAGCTATGGCTACACCTTC. Its protein is CASSSTDSYGYTF.

V and J are TRBV19 and TRBJ1-6, with D possibly matching TRBD1 (6 bases). Germline assignment: CDR1 LNHDA and CDR2 SQIVND (reference sequence). This CDR3 spans 19 amino acids. V was pared by 6 bases and J by 0 bases, with 21 bases between. The CDR3 sequence: CASSWTLPDRSSYNSPLHF. DNA of the CDR3: TGTGCCAGTAGCTGGACGCTTCCGGACAGAAGCTCCTATAATTCACCCCTCCACTTT. The full variable domain, in which reference TRBV19 and TRBJ1-6 provide the parts outside the CDR3, is DGGITQSPKYLFRKEGQNVTLSCEQNLNHDAMYWYRQDPGQGLRLIYYSQIVNDFQKGDIAEGYSVSREKKESFPLTVTSAQKNPTAFYLCASSWTLPDRSSYNSPLHFGNGTRLTVT.

The chain joins TRBV12-2 to TRBJ1-4. TRBV12-2 is assigned pseudogene status. The CDR3 is made up of 16 amino acids. The CDR3: CASRLARSGGAEKLFF. As DNA, the CDR3 is TGTGCAAGTCGCTTAGCCCGCTCGGGGGGCGCTGAAAAACTGTTTTTT.

This chain uses TRBV7-8 with TRBJ2-3, with 9 bases matching TRBD2. The CDR3 consists of 16 residues. Germline trimming cut 5 bases from V and 0 bases from J; bases unmatched to any gene: 6. Per the germline V gene, CDR1 is SGHVS and CDR2 is FQNEAQ. CDR3 in DNA: TGTGCCAGCAGCCAAAGCGGGAGGCCTAGCACAGATACGCAGTATTTT. This translates into CASSQSGRPSTDTQYF.

This rearrangement joins TRBV5-4 to TRBJ1-2; 7 nucleotides agree with TRBD1. Germline CDR1 reads SGHNT; CDR2 reads YYREEE (reference sequence). The V segment lost 4 bases and the J segment 3 bases; nucleotides outside the gene matches: 9. The CDR3 has 15 residues. CDR3 residues: CASSATTGQYYGYTF. CDR3 nucleotide sequence: TGTGCCAGCAGCGCAACCACGGGACAGTACTATGGCTACACCTTC.

V and J are TRBV4-1 and TRBJ1-3; 8 nucleotides agree with TRBD1. CDR3 length: 17 residues. Germline lookup yields CDR1 MGHRA and CDR2 YSYEKL. V was clipped by 0 bases and J by 3 bases; unmatched bases: 7. The CDR3, as DNA: TGCGCCAGCAGCCAAGATTATCCAGGGGGCAGTGGAAACACCATATATTTT. Translated, it gives CASSQDYPGGSGNTIYF.

The rearrangement uses TRBV13 and TRBJ1-1; a weak D match, TRBD1 (6 bases). Per germline, CDR1 PRHDT and CDR2 FYEKMQ (reference sequence). Trimming cost V 5 bases and J 0 bases, with 19 bases left between them. The CDR3 has 17 amino acids. This chain's CDR3 is CASSPRAGESMNTEAFF. The CDR3 DNA is TGTGCCAGCAGCCCAAGGGCAGGGGAAAGCATGAACACTGAAGCTTTCTTT.

The chain carries TRBV27 and TRBJ2-2; TRBD1 agrees at 10 bases. CDR1 and CDR2 from the germline V gene are MNHEY and SMNVEV (reference sequence). This CDR3 spans 18 amino acids. Trimming cost V 5 bases and J 5 bases; bases outside gene matches: 14. The CDR3 protein is CASSRTGGEAAGTGELFF. The CDR3 bases are TGTGCCAGCAGTCGGACAGGGGGGGAAGCGGCTGGAACCGGGGAGCTGTTTTTT.

The chain employs TRBV10-3 and TRBJ1-2; D unclear. The CDR3 runs 13 residues. Germline V gene lookup returns CDR1 ENHRY and CDR2 SYGVKD. Trimming cost V 10 bases and J 6 bases, with 18 bases left between them. The CDR3 region has the DNA TGTGCCAGCGGTGGAGGGCGCTCCCATGGCTACACCTTC. This encodes CASGGGRSHGYTF.

The V gene is TRBV27, the J gene TRBJ1-5; the D is unclear. The germline CDR1 and CDR2 sequences are MNHEY and SMNVEV (reference sequence). The CDR3 is made up of 13 amino acids. V gave up 0 bases and J gave up 11 bases, with 11 bases separating them. CDR3 loop: CASSLSPRLTQHF. The CDR3, as DNA: TGTGCCAGCAGTTTATCACCCAGGTTGACCCAGCATTTT.

The CDR3 nucleotides read TGTGCCAGCAGTTCGCGGACTAGCGGAGGAGATACGCAGTATTTT. Protein sequence: CASSSRTSGGDTQYF. The rearrangement joins TRBV27 to TRBJ2-3; 10 bases match TRBD2. Germline assignment: CDR1 MNHEY and CDR2 SMNVEV (reference sequence). The CDR3 is 15 amino acids. With V trimmed by 4 bases and J by 5 bases, 6 bases remained unmatched.

The chain couples TRBV7-8 to TRBJ2-1, with 8 bases identical to TRBD1. CDR3 length: 15 amino acids. The V segment lost 5 bases and the J segment 3 bases; nucleotides outside the gene matches: 6. Germline V gene data show CDR1 as SGHVS and CDR2 as FQNEAQ. CDR3 amino acids: CASSHPTGGYNEQFF. The CDR3 DNA reads TGTGCCAGCAGCCACCCCACAGGGGGCTACAATGAGCAGTTCTTC.

V usage is TRBV4-1 and J usage is TRBJ2-2; D is perhaps TRBD1 (5 bases). This CDR3 region has 16 residues. CDR1 and CDR2 (germline): MGHRA, YSYEKL. V was trimmed by 3 bases and J by 1 base, leaving 12 bases between them. The CDR3 region is CASSQTTAKNTGELFF. DNA for the CDR3: TGCGCCAGCAGCCAGACGACAGCCAAGAACACCGGGGAGCTGTTTTTT.

The rearrangement links TRBV19 to TRBJ2-7; 7 bases align to TRBD1. Germline-derived CDR1 and CDR2 are LNHDA and SQIVND (reference sequence). This CDR3 has 18 amino acids. V trimming: 7 bases; J trimming: 3 bases; junction bases outside the gene matches: 21. In DNA form, the CDR3 reads TGTGCCAGTACCACTCTCCATGACAGGGTGATCAGGTACTACGAGCAGTACTTC. Residues: CASTTLHDRVIRYYEQYF. The full variable domain, its missing parts supplied by reference TRBV19 and TRBJ2-7, is DGGITQSPKYLFRKEGQNVTLSCEQNLNHDAMYWYRQDPGQGLRLIYYSQIVNDFQKGDIAEGYSVSREKKESFPLTVTSAQKNPTAFYLCASTTLHDRVIRYYEQYFGPGTRLTVT.

Here the CDR3 reads CASSFRTPYNEQFF. The CDR3, as DNA: TGTGCCAGCAGTTTCAGGACCCCCTACAATGAGCAGTTCTTC. V is TRBV28 and J is TRBJ2-1; D is unresolved. The CDR3 has 14 amino acids. Trimming removed 3 bases from V and 2 bases from J, with 8 bases in between. Germline loops: CDR1 MDHEN, CDR2 SYDVKM.

The chain joins TRBV7-6 to TRBJ1-3; tentatively, D is TRBD1 (5 bases). The V and J ends lost 1 base and 2 bases respectively, with 9 bases between them. Germline V gene data show CDR1 as SGHVS and CDR2 as FNYEAQ. The CDR3 has 15 amino acids. CDR3 region: CASSLGGDPGNTIYF. The CDR3 DNA is TGTGCCAGCAGCTTAGGCGGGGACCCTGGAAACACCATATATTTT.

V is TRBV2 and J is TRBJ2-3; maybe TRBD1 (5 bases). CDR1 is SNHLY and CDR2 is FYNNEI in the germline V gene. Trimming took off 3 bases at V and 4 bases at J, with 14 bases between the two ends. The CDR3 extends over 15 amino acids. The CDR3 region has the DNA TGTGCCAGCAGTGAGATTCAGGGCTGGGCAGATACGCAGTATTTT. Amino acids: CASSEIQGWADTQYF. Complete variable domain (other parts from reference TRBV2 and TRBJ2-3): EPEVTQTPSHQVTQMGQEVILRCVPISNHLYFYWYRQILGQKVEFLVSFYNNEISEKSEIFDDQFSVERPDGSNFTLKIRSTKLEDSAMYFCASSEIQGWADTQYFGPGTRLTVL.

This clone was recorded only once. The chain is built from TRBV2 and TRBJ1-5, with D possibly matching TRBD1 (6 bases). Trimming took 10 bases from V and 5 from J, leaving 18 bases between them. Germline V gene lookup returns CDR1 SNHLY and CDR2 FYNNEI. The CDR3 covers 14 residues. This CDR3 reads CATCTGKWDQPQHF. Written as DNA, the CDR3 is TGTGCCACCTGCACAGGGAAGTGGGATCAGCCCCAGCATTTT.

The chain is built from TRBV27 and TRBJ2-7; D unresolved. The CDR3 has 13 residues. Trimming left V 4 bases short and J 2 bases short, with 9 bases between. Germline V gene sequence: CDR1 MNHEY, CDR2 SMNVEV (reference sequence). The CDR3 coding sequence is TGTGCCAGCAGTTATCAGGTCACCTACGAGCAGTACTTC. Its translation is CASSYQVTYEQYF.

The V call is TRBV7-8, the J call TRBJ1-1; TRBD1 might be the D (6 bases). Germline values: CDR1 SGHVS, CDR2 FQNEAQ. V gave up 6 bases and J gave up 4 bases, with 21 bases separating them. This CDR3 spans 16 amino acids. The CDR3: CASSRPTGVGATEAFF. The CDR3 DNA follows: TGTGCCAGCAGTCGGCCGACGGGGGTGGGGGCCACTGAAGCTTTCTTT. Supplemented by reference TRBV7-8 and TRBJ1-1, the full variable domain reads GAGVSQSPRYKVAKRGQDVALRCDPISGHVSLFWYQQALGQGPEFLTYFQNEAQLDKSGLPSDRFFAERPEGSVSTLKIQRTQQEDSAVYLCASSRPTGVGATEAFFGQGTRLTVV.